This T cell receptor (beta chain) appears in the sequencing data of a study of blood T cell repertoires in COVID-19. At the level of the study: COVID-19 samples, acute and convalescent, were from the United States, Italy and Spain. T cells, B-cell-depleted T cells, or PBMCs provided the cDNA or gDNA that served as material.

Some clones are missing from TCRdb's copy, which holds only in-frame ones; the method was immunoSEQ multiplex PCR. The profile shows approximately 210,000 clones, 80% to 90% of them singletons. In terms of age and location, participants ranged from roughly 18 to 100 years and lived in around 22 US areas. Clinical histories supplied by participants themselves formed the basis of cohort assignment. Between the trimmed V and J ends, which lost 5 bases and 4 bases, there was a span of 18 bases. From germline, CDR1 is SEHNR and CDR2 FQNEAQ (reference sequence). The CDR3 is made up of 16 amino acids. The sample comprised PBMCs or T cells enriched from blood (not recorded which). The clonotype was recovered from a man aged 25 to 40 in a cohort exposed to, infected with or recovered from COVID-19 (not recorded which). The chain is built from TRBV7-9 and TRBJ1-5, with TRBD1 as a possible D gene (5 bases). The CDR3 here is CASSRGTPEVNQPQHF. The CDR3 DNA reads as TGTGCCAGCAGCCGCGGGACGCCAGAAGTTAATCAGCCCCAGCATTTT.